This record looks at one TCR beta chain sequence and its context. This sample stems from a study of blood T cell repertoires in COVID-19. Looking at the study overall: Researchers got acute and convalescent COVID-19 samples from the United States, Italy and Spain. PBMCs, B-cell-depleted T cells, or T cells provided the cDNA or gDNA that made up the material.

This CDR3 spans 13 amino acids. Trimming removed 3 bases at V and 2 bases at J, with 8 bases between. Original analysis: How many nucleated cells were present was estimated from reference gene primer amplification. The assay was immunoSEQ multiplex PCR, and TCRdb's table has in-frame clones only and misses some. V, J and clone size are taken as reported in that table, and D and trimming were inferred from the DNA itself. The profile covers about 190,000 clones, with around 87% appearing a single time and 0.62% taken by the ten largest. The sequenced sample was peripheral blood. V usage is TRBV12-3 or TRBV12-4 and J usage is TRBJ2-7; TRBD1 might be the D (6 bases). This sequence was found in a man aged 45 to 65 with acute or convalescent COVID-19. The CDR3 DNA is TGTGCCAGCAGTTTGGGGGACACCTACGAGCAGTACGTC. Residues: CASSLGDTYEQYV.